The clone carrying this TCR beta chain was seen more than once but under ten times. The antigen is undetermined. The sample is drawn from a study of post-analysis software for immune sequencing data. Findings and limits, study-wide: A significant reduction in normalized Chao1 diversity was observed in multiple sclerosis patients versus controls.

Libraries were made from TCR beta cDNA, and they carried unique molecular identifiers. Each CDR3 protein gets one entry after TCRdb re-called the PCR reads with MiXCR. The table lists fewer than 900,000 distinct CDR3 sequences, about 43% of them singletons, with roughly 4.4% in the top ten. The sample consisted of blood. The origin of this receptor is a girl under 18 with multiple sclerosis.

The CDR3 sequence is CASSPTGGPAKNIQYF. The CDR3 region has the DNA TGTGCCAGCAGCCCTACAGGGGGACCAGCCAAAAACATTCAGTACTTC. The chain carries TRBV12-3 or TRBV12-4 and TRBJ2-4, with TRBD1 identical over 8 bases. The CDR3 is made up of 16 amino acids. The V gene end was trimmed by 6 bases and the J gene end by 0 bases; junction bases not matched to a gene: 7.